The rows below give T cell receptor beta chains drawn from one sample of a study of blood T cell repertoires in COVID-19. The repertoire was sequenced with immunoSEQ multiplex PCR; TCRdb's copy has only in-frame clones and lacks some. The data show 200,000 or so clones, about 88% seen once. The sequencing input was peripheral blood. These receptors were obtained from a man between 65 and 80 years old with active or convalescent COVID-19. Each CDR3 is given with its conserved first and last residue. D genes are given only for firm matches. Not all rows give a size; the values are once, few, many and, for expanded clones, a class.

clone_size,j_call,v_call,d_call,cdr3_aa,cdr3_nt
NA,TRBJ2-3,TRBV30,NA,CAWVLGGTDTQYF,TGTGCCTGGGTTCTGGGAGGCACAGATACGCAGTATTTT
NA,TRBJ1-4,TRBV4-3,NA,CASSQPATNEKLFF,TGCGCCAGCAGCCAACCTGCAACTAATGAAAAACTGTTTTTT
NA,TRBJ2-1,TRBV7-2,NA,CASSLSLHDSFEQFF,TGTGCCAGCAGCTTATCCCTTCATGACTCCTTTGAGCAGTTCTTC
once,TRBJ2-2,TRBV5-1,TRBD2,CASSLARTSGRSGGELFF,TGCGCCAGCAGCTTGGCCAGGACTAGCGGGAGATCTGGCGGGGAGCTGTTTTTT
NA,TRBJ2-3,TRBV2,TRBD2,CASGSSTSGSTDTQYF,TGTGCCAGCGGTTCCTCGACTAGCGGATCCACAGATACGCAGTATTTT
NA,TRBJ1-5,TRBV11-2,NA,CASSSLGGGQPQHF,TGTGCCAGCAGCTCACTCGGCGGCGGTCAGCCCCAGCATTTT
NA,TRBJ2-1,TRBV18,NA,CASSPKANEQFF,TGTGCCAGCTCACCAAAAGCAAATGAGCAGTTCTTC
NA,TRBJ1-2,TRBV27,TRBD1,CASSSGQYVGYTF,TGTGCCAGCAGTTCGGGACAGTATGTTGGCTACACCTTC
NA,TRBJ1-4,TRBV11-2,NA,CASSLGGHINEKLFF,TGTGCCAGCAGCTTAGGGGGACACATTAATGAAAAACTGTTTTTT
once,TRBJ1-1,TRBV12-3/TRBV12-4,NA,CASKTMTGEAFF,TGTGCCAGCAAGACTATGACGGGAGAAGCTTTCTTT
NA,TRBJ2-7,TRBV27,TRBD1,CASSSGTGVSYEQYF,TGTGCCAGCAGTTCCGGGACAGGGGTGTCCTACGAGCAGTACTTC
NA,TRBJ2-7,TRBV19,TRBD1,CASSPGTGFDEQYF,TGTGCCAGTAGTCCAGGGACAGGGTTCGACGAGCAGTACTTC